Listed below are T cell receptor beta chains from one sample, sequenced in a study of blood T cell repertoires in COVID-19. Libraries were prepared by immunoSEQ multiplex PCR; TCRdb keeps only in-frame clonotypes and omits some of them. The top ten hold 15% to 20% of the sample, which has over 80,000 clones, over 75% seen once. What was sequenced was peripheral blood. These receptors were taken from a human donor in a cohort sampled during active COVID-19. Both conserved end residues are part of each CDR3. The D gene is left open where the match is weak. Expanded clones get a size class; other rows say once, few or many, or leave the size out.

abundance	len	d_gene	v_gene	j_gene	CDR3nt	CDR3aa
NA	17	TRBD1	TRBV9	TRBJ2-1	TGTGCCAGCAGCGCATCGGGACAGGGGCTCTCCTACAATGAGCAGTTCTTC	CASSASGQGLSYNEQFF
NA	15	TRBD1	TRBV9	TRBJ1-2	TGTGCCAGCAGCGTTGGACAGGGAGTGAACTATGGCTACACCTTC	CASSVGQGVNYGYTF
NA	11	NA	TRBV20-1	TRBJ1-2	TGCAGTGCGTCAGGGAAGGATGGCTACACCTTC	CSASGKDGYTF
NA	14	NA	TRBV5-1	TRBJ2-7	TGCGCCAGCAGCTTGGCGCAGGACACCTACGAGCAGTACTTC	CASSLAQDTYEQYF
once	15	TRBD1	TRBV29-1	TRBJ1-2	TGCAGCGTTGACGTCGGACAGGGTGGTAACTATGGCTACACCTTC	CSVDVGQGGNYGYTF
NA	14	NA	TRBV27	TRBJ2-1	TGTGCCAGCAGTGTGGGGGACACCTACAATGAGCAGTTCTTC	CASSVGDTYNEQFF
NA	16	TRBD2	TRBV11-2	TRBJ2-5	TGTGCCAGCAGCTTCGGGACTATACAGAGGGTGGAGACCCAGTACTTC	CASSFGTIQRVETQYF
NA	17	NA	TRBV9	TRBJ1-3	TGTGCCAGCAGCCGGGGTTCTGAGGGCGCGGATGGAAACACCATATATTTT	CASSRGSEGADGNTIYF
NA	16	TRBD1	TRBV19	TRBJ1-5	TGTGCCAGTAGTATTGACAGGGGCCGCTTCAATCAGCCCCAGCATTTT	CASSIDRGRFNQPQHF
few	15	NA	TRBV18	TRBJ2-2	TGTGCCAGCTCCCCGGCAGGGGCTGGCACCGGGGAGCTGTTTTTT	CASSPAGAGTGELFF
NA	18	NA	TRBV18	TRBJ1-4	TGTGCCAGCTCACCCAGACAGTTTCAGACAGCAACTAATGAAAAACTGTTTTTT	CASSPRQFQTATNEKLFF
NA	13	NA	TRBV27	TRBJ1-2	TGTGCCAGCAGTTCCCTGACTGGGAGTGGCTACACCTTC	CASSSLTGSGYTF
NA	16	NA	TRBV4-2	TRBJ1-3	TGTGCCAGCAGCCAAGATCCGACGGGGGCTGGAAACACCATATATTTT	CASSQDPTGAGNTIYF
NA	18	TRBD2	TRBV4-3	TRBJ2-2	TGCGCCAGCAGCCAAACAGTCCCCGGGGGGAGGGCCTACGGGGAGCTGTTTTTT	CASSQTVPGGRAYGELFF
NA	14	NA	TRBV6-5	TRBJ1-5	TGTGCCAGCAGTTACGATCGCAGGAATCAGCCCCAGCATTTT	CASSYDRRNQPQHF
NA	16	TRBD1	TRBV2	TRBJ2-4	TGTGCCAGCAGTGAAGGCTATTGGGAAGGGGGCGGCATTCAGTACTTC	CASSEGYWEGGGIQYF
NA	16	TRBD2	TRBV4-2	TRBJ2-5	TGTGCCAGCAGCCAAGATCCCTCGGGGGGGCTGGAGACCCAGTACTTC	CASSQDPSGGLETQYF
once	15	TRBD1	TRBV28	TRBJ2-7	TGTGCCAGCACCCAGGGACAGGGGATTTCCTACGAGCAGTACTTC	CASTQGQGISYEQYF
NA	19	TRBD2	TRBV28	TRBJ2-1	TGTGCCAGCAGCCGACTCGGGGACTACGTAGCGGGAGTTAGAGATGAGCAGTTCTTC	CASSRLGDYVAGVRDEQFF
NA	15	NA	TRBV19	TRBJ2-7	TGTGCCAGTAGTAGGCCGACGGGAGACTCCTACGAGCAGTACTTC	CASSRPTGDSYEQYF
few	16	TRBD2	TRBV7-9	TRBJ2-1	TGTGCCAGCAGCGGCCGAAGGACTAGCAAGCGGAATGAGCAGTTCTTC	CASSGRRTSKRNEQFF
NA	17	TRBD2	TRBV9	TRBJ2-3	TGTGCCAGCAGCCTCGGAGGGACTAGCGGTTACACAGATACGCAGTATTTT	CASSLGGTSGYTDTQYF
once	13	NA	TRBV7-2	TRBJ2-7	TGTGCCAGCAGCCTCCAACAGGTCTACGAGCAGTACTTC	CASSLQQVYEQYF
few	18	TRBD1	TRBV2	TRBJ2-1	TGTGCCAGCAGACCGCCGTCCGGGACAGGGGGCTTTTATAATGAGCAGTTCTTC	CASRPPSGTGGFYNEQFF
NA	17	TRBD1	TRBV5-1	TRBJ1-1	TGCGCCAGCAGCTTGGCGGGACAGAGGACCGGGAACACTGAAGCTTTCTTT	CASSLAGQRTGNTEAFF
NA	15	NA	TRBV9	TRBJ2-2	TGTGCCAGCAGCGTAGGCAGGGGGAACACCGGGGAGCTGTTTTTT	CASSVGRGNTGELFF
NA	12	NA	TRBV15	TRBJ1-5	TGTGCCACCAGCAGGGGGCATCAGCCCCAGCATTTT	CATSRGHQPQHF
NA	15	NA	TRBV24-1	TRBJ1-1	TGTGCCACCGCGTATGGGGGGACGGGCAACACTGAAGCTTTCTTT	CATAYGGTGNTEAFF
NA	16	TRBD1	TRBV4-1	TRBJ2-1	TGCGCCAGCAGCCGATCCTCAGACAGGGACCTTCCCGAGCAGTTCTTC	CASSRSSDRDLPEQFF
once	15	NA	TRBV6-5	TRBJ2-1	TGTGCCAGCAGTTACGAGGCATCGCCCTACAATGAGCAGTTCTTC	CASSYEASPYNEQFF
NA	13	TRBD2	TRBV6-5	TRBJ2-7	TGTGCCAGCAGCCTGGGCGGGGGTTACGAGCAGTACTTC	CASSLGGGYEQYF
NA	14	TRBD2	TRBV10-2	TRBJ2-7	TGCGCCAGCAGTGACACGGGAGGGCACTACGAGCAGTACTTC	CASSDTGGHYEQYF
NA	13	TRBD1	TRBV10-3	TRBJ2-3	TGTGCCATCAGTGGGCTGGGACAGTCGACGCAGTATTTT	CAISGLGQSTQYF
few	16	NA	TRBV10-3	TRBJ2-7	TGTGCCATCAGTGAGTCTCTGTCAGCGAGCTCCTACGAGCAGTACTTC	CAISESLSASSYEQYF
NA	19	NA	TRBV6-4	TRBJ1-4	TGTGCCAGCAGTGACTCGAATACGGGGGTCGAACTAACTAATGAAAAACTGTTTTTT	CASSDSNTGVELTNEKLFF
NA	15	TRBD1	TRBV10-3	TRBJ1-4	TGTGCCATCAGGGCGGAGGGGGCGGTGGGTGAAAAACTGTTTTTT	CAIRAEGAVGEKLFF
NA	12	NA	TRBV7-9	TRBJ1-2	TGTGCCAGCAGCCTCACAGGGTATGGCTACACCTTC	CASSLTGYGYTF
NA	20	TRBD2	TRBV18	TRBJ2-3	TGTGCCAGCTCACCACCTCCGCTACTAGCGGGAGGTCCTAGCACAGATACGCAGTATTTT	CASSPPPLLAGGPSTDTQYF
NA	17	TRBD2	TRBV7-2	TRBJ2-1	TGTGCCAGCAGCTTTTATGGGACTAGCGGGGGGTACAATGAGCAGTTCTTC	CASSFYGTSGGYNEQFF
NA	16	TRBD2	TRBV9	TRBJ2-7	TGTGCCAGCAGCGTTACTAGCGGGAGTAGCTCCTACGAGCAGTACTTC	CASSVTSGSSSYEQYF
NA	14	NA	TRBV11-2	TRBJ2-1	TGTGCCAGCAGCTTAGCCCAGATCCACAATGAGCAGTTCTTC	CASSLAQIHNEQFF
NA	13	NA	TRBV14	TRBJ1-1	TGTGCCAGCAGCCAATTTCCTGACACTGAAGCTTTCTTT	CASSQFPDTEAFF
NA	16	NA	TRBV2	TRBJ1-4	TGTGCCAGCAATGGGAGGCTGGGTCGGGCGGCCGAAAAACTGTTTTTT	CASNGRLGRAAEKLFF
NA	16	NA	TRBV9	TRBJ2-2	TGTGCCAGCAGCGTTACCGGGACACCGAACACCGGGGAGCTGTTTTTT	CASSVTGTPNTGELFF
once	19	TRBD2	TRBV9	TRBJ2-1	TGTGCCAGCAGCCTCACGGGACTAGCGGGGGGAAGCTCCTACAATGAGCAGTTCTTC	CASSLTGLAGGSSYNEQFF
NA	17	TRBD2	TRBV5-1	TRBJ2-5	TGCGCCAGCAGCGACACCGGGCTAGCGGGAGAAGGAGAGACCCAGTACTTC	CASSDTGLAGEGETQYF
NA	15	NA	TRBV4-3	TRBJ1-2	TGCGCCAGCAGCCAAGAAACAGGGAGTTACTATGGCTACACCTTC	CASSQETGSYYGYTF
NA	11	NA	TRBV6-1	TRBJ2-7	TGTGCCAGCAGTGATTTTCTTGAGCAGTACTTC	CASSDFLEQYF
NA	15	TRBD2	TRBV6-4	TRBJ2-3	TGTGCCAGCTCCCCAGCCCCTAGCGGGAGAAATACGCAGTATTTT	CASSPAPSGRNTQYF
NA	15	TRBD1	TRBV11-2	TRBJ2-7	TGTGCCAGCAGCCACTCACCGGCAGGGGGCTACGAGCAGTACTTC	CASSHSPAGGYEQYF
NA	15	TRBD2	TRBV2	TRBJ2-1	TGTGCCTCCCGGGAACGGACTAGCGGGAGTCCTGAGCAGTTCTTC	CASRERTSGSPEQFF
NA	15	NA	TRBV19	TRBJ1-2	TGTGCCAGTAGTATTTCGGTGGGACAAAGCTATGGCTACACCTTC	CASSISVGQSYGYTF
NA	13	TRBD1	TRBV5-4	TRBJ1-2	TGTGCCAGCAGCTGGGGACAGGCGGATGGCTACACCTTC	CASSWGQADGYTF
NA	14	TRBD2	TRBV5-4	TRBJ2-3	TGTGCCAGCAAAGGACTAGCAGCCACAGATACGCAGTATTTT	CASKGLAATDTQYF
NA	15	TRBD1	TRBV11-2	TRBJ1-5	TGTGCCAGCAGCTTACGGGGACAGAGCAATCAGCCCCAGCATTTT	CASSLRGQSNQPQHF
NA	14	NA	TRBV5-1	TRBJ2-7	TGCGCCAGCAGCTTGGGGTCCGAAGCGAATAAGCAGTACTTC	CASSLGSEANKQYF
NA	13	NA	TRBV7-3	TRBJ2-2	TGTGCCAGCAGCTTACAGGGAACCGGGGAGCTGTTTTTT	CASSLQGTGELFF
NA	15	NA	TRBV2	TRBJ2-4	TGTGCCAGCATCCGAAACAGAATATTAAAAAACATTCAGTACTTC	CASIRNRILKNIQYF
NA	13	NA	TRBV6-5	TRBJ2-5	TGTGCCAGCAGTTACTCTAGGGGAGAGACCCAGTACTTC	CASSYSRGETQYF